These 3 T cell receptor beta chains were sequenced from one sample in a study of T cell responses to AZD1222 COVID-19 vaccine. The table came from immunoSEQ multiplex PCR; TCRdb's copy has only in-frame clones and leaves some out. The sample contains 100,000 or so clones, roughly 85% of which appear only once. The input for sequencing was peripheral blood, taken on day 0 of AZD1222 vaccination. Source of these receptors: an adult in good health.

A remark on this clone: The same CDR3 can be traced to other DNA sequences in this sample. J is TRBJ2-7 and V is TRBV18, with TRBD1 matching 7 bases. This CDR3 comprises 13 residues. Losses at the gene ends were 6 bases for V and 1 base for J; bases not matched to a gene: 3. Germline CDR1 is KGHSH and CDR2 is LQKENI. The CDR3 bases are TGTGCCAGCTCGATGACAGGGTCCTACGAGCAGTACGTC. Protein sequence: CASSMTGSYEQYV.

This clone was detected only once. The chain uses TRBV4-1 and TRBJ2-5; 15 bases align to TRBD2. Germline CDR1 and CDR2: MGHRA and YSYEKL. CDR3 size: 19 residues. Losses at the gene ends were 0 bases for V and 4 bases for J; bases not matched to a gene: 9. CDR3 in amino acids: CASSQDWTSGRAIRETQYF. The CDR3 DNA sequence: TGCGCCAGCAGCCAAGATTGGACTAGCGGGAGGGCCATCAGAGAGACCCAGTACTTC.

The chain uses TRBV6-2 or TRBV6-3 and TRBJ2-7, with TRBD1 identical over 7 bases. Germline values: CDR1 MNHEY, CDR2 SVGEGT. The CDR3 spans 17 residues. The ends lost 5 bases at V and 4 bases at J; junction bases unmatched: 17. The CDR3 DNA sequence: TGTGCCAGCAGTCCACCAGACGGACAGGTCAACCGGTACGAGCAGTACTTC. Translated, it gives CASSPPDGQVNRYEQYF.